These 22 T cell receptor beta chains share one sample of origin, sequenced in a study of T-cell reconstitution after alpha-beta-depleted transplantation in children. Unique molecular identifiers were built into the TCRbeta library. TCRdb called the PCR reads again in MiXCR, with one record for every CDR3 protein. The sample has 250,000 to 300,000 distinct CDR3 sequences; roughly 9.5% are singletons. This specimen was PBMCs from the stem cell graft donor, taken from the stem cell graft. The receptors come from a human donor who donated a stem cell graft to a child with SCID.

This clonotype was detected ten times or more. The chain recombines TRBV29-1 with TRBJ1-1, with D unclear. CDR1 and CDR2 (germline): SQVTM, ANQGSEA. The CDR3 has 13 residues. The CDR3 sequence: CSGRSSANTEAFF. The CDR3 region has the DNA TGCAGTGGGCGGAGCAGCGCGAACACTGAAGCTTTCTTT. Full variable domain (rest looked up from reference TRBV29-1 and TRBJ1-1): SAVISQKPSRDICQRGTSLTIQCQVDSQVTMMFWYRQQPGQSLTLIATANQGSEATYESGFVIDKFPISRPNLTFSTLTVSNMSPEDSSIYLCSGRSSANTEAFFGQGTRLTVV.

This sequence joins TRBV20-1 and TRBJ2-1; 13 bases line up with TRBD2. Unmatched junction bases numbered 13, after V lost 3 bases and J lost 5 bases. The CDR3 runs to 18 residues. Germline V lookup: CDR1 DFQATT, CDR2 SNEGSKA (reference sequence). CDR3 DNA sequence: TGCAGTGCTAGTAGACTAGCGGGGGGAGACCCCCGAAACAATGAGCAGTTCTTC. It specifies CSASRLAGGDPRNNEQFF.

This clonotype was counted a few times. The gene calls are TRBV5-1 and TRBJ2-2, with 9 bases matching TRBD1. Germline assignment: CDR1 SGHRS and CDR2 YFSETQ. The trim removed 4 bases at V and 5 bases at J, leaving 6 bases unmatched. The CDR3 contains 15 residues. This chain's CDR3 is CASSLRQGVTGELFF. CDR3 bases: TGCGCCAGCAGCCTCCGACAGGGGGTTACCGGGGAGCTGTTTTTT.

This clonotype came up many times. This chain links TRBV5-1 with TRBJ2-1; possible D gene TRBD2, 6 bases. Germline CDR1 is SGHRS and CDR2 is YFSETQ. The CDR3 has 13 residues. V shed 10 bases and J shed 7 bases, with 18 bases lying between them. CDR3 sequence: CACKAGPQNEQFF. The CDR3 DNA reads TGCGCCTGCAAGGCGGGGCCCCAGAATGAGCAGTTCTTC.

The CDR3 DNA sequence: TGTGCCAGCAGTCTGGGAAAAAACATTCAGTACTTC. Translation: CASSLGKNIQYF. The J gene is TRBJ2-4, the V gene TRBV12-3 or TRBV12-4, with D uncertain. Trimming took off 5 bases at V and 4 bases at J, with 6 bases between the two ends. This CDR3 is built from 12 residues.

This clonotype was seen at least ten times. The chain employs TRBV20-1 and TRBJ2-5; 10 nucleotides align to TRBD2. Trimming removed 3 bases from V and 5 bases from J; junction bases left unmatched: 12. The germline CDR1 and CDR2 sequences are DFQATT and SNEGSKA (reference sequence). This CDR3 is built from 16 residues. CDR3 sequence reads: CSASRPSGGSLETQYF. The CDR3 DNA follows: TGCAGTGCTAGTAGGCCTAGCGGGGGTTCACTTGAGACCCAGTACTTC.

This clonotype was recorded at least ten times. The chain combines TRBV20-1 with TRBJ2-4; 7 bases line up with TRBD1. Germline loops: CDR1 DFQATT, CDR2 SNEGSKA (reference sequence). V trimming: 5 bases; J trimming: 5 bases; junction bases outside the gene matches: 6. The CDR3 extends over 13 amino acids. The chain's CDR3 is CSAANRGENIQYF. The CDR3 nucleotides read TGCAGTGCTGCAAACAGGGGAGAAAACATTCAGTACTTC.

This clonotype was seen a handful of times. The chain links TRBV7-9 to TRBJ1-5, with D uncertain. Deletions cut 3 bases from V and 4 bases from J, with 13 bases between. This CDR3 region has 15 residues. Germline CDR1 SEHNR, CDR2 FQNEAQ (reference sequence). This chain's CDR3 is CASSFSGSANQPQHF. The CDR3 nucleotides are TGTGCCAGCAGCTTCTCGGGCAGTGCGAATCAGCCCCAGCATTTT.

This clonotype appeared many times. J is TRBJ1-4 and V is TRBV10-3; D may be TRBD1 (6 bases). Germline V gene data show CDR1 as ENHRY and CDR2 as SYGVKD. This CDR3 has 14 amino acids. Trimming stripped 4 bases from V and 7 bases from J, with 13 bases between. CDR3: CAISGEGGLEKLFF. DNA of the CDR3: TGTGCCATCAGTGGCGAGGGGGGGCTTGAAAAACTGTTTTTT.

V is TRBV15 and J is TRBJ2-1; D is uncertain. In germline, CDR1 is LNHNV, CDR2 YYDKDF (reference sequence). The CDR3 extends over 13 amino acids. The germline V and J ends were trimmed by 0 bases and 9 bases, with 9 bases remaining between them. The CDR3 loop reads CATSRDRTGEQFF. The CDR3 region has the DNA TGTGCCACCAGCAGAGATAGGACGGGTGAGCAGTTCTTC.

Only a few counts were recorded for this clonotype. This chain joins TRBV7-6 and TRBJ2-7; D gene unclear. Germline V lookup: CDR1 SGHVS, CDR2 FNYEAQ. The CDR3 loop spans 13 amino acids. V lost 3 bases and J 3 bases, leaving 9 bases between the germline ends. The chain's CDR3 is CASSFKWDYEQYF. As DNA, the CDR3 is TGTGCCAGCAGCTTCAAATGGGACTACGAGCAGTACTTC.

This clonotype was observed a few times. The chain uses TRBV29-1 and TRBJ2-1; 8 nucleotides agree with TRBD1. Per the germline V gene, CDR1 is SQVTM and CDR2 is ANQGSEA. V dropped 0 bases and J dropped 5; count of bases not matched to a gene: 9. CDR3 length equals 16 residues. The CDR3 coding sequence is TGCAGCGTTGAAGATTGGCAGGGGGCTATGGACAATGAGCAGTTCTTC. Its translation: CSVEDWQGAMDNEQFF.

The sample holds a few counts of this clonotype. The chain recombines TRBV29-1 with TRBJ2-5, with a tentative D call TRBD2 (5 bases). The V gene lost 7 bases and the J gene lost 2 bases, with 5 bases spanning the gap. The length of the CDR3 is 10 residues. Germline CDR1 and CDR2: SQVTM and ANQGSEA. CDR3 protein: CSAGQETQYF. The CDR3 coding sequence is TGCAGCGCGGGACAAGAGACCCAGTACTTC.

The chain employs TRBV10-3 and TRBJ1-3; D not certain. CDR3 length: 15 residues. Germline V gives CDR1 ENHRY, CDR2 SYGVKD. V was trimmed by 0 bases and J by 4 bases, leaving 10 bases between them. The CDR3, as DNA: TGTGCCATCAGTGAGTCATCGGGATTGGGAAACACCATATATTTT. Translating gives CAISESSGLGNTIYF.

Here the CDR3 reads CSSSQGGTDTQYF. The CDR3 DNA is TGCAGTTCATCACAGGGGGGGACAGATACGCAGTATTTT. The genes are TRBV20-1 and TRBJ2-3, with D possibly TRBD1 on 8 matching bases. Trimming pared 8 bases from V and 3 bases from J, leaving 15 bases between. CDR1 DFQATT and CDR2 SNEGSKA come from the germline V gene (reference sequence). This CDR3 has 13 residues.

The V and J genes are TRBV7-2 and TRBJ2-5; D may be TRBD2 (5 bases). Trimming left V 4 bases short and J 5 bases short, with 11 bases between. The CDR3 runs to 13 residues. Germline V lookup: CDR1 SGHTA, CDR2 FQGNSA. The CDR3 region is CASSWMEEETQYF. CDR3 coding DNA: TGTGCCAGCAGCTGGATGGAGGAGGAGACCCAGTACTTC. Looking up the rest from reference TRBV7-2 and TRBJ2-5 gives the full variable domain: GAGVSQSPSNKVTEKGKDVELRCDPISGHTALYWYRQSLGQGLEFLIYFQGNSAPDKSGLPSDRFSAERTGGSVSTLTIQRTQQEDSAVYLCASSWMEEETQYFGPGTRLLVL.

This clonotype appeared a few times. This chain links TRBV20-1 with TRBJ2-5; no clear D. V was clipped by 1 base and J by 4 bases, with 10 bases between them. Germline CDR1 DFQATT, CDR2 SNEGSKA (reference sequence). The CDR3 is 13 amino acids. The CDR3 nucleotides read TGCAGTGCTAGAGGTCCAGCCGGAGAGACCCAGTACTTC. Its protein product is CSARGPAGETQYF.

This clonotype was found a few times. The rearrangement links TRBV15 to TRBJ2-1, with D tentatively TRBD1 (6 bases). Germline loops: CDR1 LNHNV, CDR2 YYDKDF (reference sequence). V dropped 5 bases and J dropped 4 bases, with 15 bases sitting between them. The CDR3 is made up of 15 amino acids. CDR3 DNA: TGTGCCACCAGCGATCAGGGGAAACTTTACAATGAGCAGTTCTTC. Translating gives CATSDQGKLYNEQFF.

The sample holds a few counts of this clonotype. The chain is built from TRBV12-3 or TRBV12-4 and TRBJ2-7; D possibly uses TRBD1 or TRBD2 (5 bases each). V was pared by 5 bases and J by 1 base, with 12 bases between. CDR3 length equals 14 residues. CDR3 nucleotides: TGTGCCAGCAGTCCCAATGGGGGTTCCTACGAGCAGTACTTC. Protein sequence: CASSPNGGSYEQYF.

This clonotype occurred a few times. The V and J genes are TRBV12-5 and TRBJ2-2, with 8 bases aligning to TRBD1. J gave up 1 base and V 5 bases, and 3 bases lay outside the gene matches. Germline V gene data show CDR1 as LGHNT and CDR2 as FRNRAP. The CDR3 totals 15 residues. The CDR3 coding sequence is TGTGCTAGTGGTGGAACAGGGGGGAACACCGGGGAGCTGTTTTTT. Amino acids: CASGGTGGNTGELFF.

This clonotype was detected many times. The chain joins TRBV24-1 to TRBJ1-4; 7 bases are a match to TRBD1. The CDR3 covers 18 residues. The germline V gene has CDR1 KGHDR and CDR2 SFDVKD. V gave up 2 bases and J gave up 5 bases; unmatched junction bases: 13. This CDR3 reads CATSDSRNRQGVNEKLFF. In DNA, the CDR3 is TGTGCCACCAGTGATTCGCGGAACCGACAGGGCGTAAATGAAAAACTGTTTTTT.

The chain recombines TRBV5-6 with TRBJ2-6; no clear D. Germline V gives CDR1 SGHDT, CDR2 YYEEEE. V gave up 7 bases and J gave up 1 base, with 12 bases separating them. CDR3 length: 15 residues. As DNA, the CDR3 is TGTGCCAGCTCCGTGCCGGTGTCTGGGGCCAACGTCCTGACTTTC. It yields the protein CASSVPVSGANVLTF.